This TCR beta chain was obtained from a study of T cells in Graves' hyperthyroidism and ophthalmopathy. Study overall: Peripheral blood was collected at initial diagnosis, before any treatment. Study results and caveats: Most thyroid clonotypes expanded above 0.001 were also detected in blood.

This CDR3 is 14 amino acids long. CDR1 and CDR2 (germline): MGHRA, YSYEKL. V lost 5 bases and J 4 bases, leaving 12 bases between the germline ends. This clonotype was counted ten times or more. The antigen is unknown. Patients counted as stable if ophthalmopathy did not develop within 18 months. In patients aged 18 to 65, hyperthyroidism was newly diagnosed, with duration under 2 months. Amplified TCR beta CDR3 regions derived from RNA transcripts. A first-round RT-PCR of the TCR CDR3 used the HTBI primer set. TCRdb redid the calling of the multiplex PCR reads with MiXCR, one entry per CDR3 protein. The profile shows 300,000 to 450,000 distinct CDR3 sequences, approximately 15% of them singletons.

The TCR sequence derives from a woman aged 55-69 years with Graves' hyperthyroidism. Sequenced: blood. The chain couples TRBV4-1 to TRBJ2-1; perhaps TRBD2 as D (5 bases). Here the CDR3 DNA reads TGCGCCAGCAGCGTCCGGACTCTTTACAATGAGCAGTTCTTC. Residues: CASSVRTLYNEQFF.